The entry below gives a single TCR beta chain sequence along with its context. The antigen is undetermined. The CDR3 is 10 amino acids. Germline-derived CDR1 and CDR2 are LNHDA and SQIVND (reference sequence). V was cut by 11 bases and J by 8 bases, with 12 bases left in between. This record comes from a study of cytomegalovirus exposure and HLA in healthy donors. About the research overall: As released early, the data held some 80 million unique TCRs from HLA-typed donors.

Study outcomes and limitations: A further, later analysis showed that HLA-associated TCR beta chains (compared with equally common others) were more clonally expanded. Reportedly, HLA-A and HLA-B alleles of most subjects were accurately predicted from TCR beta. Confirmation in vitro established that a few CMV-associated chains were specific for CMV antigens.

PCR amplification relied on 60 Vbeta primers (plus 13 Jbeta primers). Sequencing used immunoSEQ multiplex PCR; TCRdb keeps in-frame clones, though not all of them. The sample includes roughly 140,000 clones, over 60% of them seen just once. The specimen sequenced was PBMCs. The sequence was collected from a woman between 45 and 65 years old in good health and CMV-seronegative. The gene calls are TRBV19 and TRBJ1-1; perhaps TRBD1 as D (5 bases). CDR3 protein: CASRGLEAFF. In nucleotides, the CDR3 is TGTGCCTCCCGGGGACTAGAAGCTTTCTTT.